This T cell receptor beta chain was sequenced during a study of OX40 agonist ivuxolimab in advanced cancers. Method: immunoSEQ multiplex PCR; TCRdb's copy keeps in-frame clones and lacks some. This table holds around 79,000 clones, 88% found once. This specimen was CD4+ or CD8+ T cells sorted from blood, taken in a trial of the OX40 agonist ivuxolimab. This TCR was sampled from an adult with an advanced solid tumor such as melanoma, head and neck, liver or kidney cancer.

The CDR3 sequence is CSFQGQNYEQYF. In nucleotides, the CDR3 is TGCAGTTTTCAAGGACAGAACTACGAGCAGTACTTC. The rearrangement uses TRBV29-1 and TRBJ2-7; tentative D call: TRBD1 (6 bases). CDR3 length equals 12 residues. CDR1 and CDR2 from the germline V gene are SQVTM and ANQGSEA.